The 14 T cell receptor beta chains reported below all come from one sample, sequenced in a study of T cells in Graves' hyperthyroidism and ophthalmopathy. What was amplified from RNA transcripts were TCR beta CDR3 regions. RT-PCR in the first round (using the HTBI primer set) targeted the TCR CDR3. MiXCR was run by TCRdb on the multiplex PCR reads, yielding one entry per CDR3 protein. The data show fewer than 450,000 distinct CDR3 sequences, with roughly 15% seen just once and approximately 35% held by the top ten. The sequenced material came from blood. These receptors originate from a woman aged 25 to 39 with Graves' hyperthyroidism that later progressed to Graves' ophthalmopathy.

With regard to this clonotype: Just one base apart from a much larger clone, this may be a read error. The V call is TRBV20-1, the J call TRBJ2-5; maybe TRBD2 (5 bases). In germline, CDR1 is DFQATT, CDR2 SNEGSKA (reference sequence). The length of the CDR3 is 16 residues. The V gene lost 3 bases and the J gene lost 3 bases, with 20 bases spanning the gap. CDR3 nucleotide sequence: TGCAGTGCTAGGGACTCCCGGAGAGTGGGAGAAGAGACCCAGTACTTC. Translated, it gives CSARDSRRVGEETQYF.

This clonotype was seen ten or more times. In DNA, the CDR3 is TGTGCCTGGGGGCAGGGTTACACTGAAGCTTTCTTT. Amino acids: CAWGQGYTEAFF. The chain has TRBV30 and TRBJ1-1, with D tentatively TRBD1 (5 bases). This CDR3 is built from 12 residues. Per the germline V gene, CDR1 is GTSNPN and CDR2 is SVGIG (reference sequence). V lost 5 bases, J lost 3 bases, and 10 bases lay in between.

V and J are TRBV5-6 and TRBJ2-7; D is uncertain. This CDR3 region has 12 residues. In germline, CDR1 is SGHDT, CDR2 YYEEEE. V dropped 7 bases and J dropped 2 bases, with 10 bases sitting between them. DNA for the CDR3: TGTGCCAGCTCTAACAGTCCCTACGAGCAGTACTTC. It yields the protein CASSNSPYEQYF.

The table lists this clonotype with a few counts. DNA of the CDR3: TGTGCCAGCAGCTTAACTGGACCGGCGGGCGTCCTGACTTTC. Protein sequence: CASSLTGPAGVLTF. This chain connects TRBV11-2 to TRBJ2-6; tentatively, D is TRBD2 (5 bases). V was cut by 2 bases and J by 12 bases, with 14 bases left in between. The germline V gene encodes CDR1 SGHAT and CDR2 FQNNGV. This CDR3 is built from 14 residues.

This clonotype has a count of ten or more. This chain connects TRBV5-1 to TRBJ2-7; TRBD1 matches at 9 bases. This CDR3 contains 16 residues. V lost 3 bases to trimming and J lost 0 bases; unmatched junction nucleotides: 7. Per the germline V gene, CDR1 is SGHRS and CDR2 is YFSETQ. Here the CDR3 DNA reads TGCGCCAGCAGCTCCACAGGGGGCCTGAGCTCCTACGAGCAGTACTTC. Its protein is CASSSTGGLSSYEQYF.

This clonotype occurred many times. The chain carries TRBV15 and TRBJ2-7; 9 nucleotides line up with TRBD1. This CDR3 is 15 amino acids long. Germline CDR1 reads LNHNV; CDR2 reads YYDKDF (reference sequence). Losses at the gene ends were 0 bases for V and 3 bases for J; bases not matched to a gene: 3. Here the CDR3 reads CATSRDLTGGYEQYF. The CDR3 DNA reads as TGTGCCACCAGCAGAGATCTGACAGGGGGCTACGAGCAGTACTTC.

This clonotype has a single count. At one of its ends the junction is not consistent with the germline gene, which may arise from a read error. This CDR3 is CASTIGRGALAYYNEQFF. CDR3 DNA: TGTGCCAGTACTATAGGCCGTGGGGCACTAGCGTACTACAATGAGCAGTTCTTC. The V call is TRBV19, the J call TRBJ2-1; 7 bases are a match to TRBD2. CDR1 is LNHDA and CDR2 is SQIVND in the germline V gene (reference sequence). CDR3 size: 18 residues.

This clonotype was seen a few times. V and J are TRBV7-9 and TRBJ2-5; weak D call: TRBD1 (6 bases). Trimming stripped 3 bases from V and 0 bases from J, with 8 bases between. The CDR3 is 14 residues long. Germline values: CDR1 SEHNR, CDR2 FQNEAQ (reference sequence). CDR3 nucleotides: TGTGCCAGCAGCTTCCCAGGGGACCAAGAGACCCAGTACTTC. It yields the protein CASSFPGDQETQYF.

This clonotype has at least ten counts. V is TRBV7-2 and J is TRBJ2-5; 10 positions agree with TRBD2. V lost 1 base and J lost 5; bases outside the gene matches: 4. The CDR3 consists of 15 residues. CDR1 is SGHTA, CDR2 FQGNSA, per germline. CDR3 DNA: TGTGCCAGCAGCTTAGAGCGGGAGGGCCTGGAGACCCAGTACTTC. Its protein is CASSLEREGLETQYF.

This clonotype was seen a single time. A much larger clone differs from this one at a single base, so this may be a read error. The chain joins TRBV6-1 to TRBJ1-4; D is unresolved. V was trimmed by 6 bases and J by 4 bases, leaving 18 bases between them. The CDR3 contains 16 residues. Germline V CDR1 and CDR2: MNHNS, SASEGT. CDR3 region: CASRPSGEAINEKLFF. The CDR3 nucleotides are TGTGCCAGCAGGCCCTCTGGGGAAGCAATTAATGAAAAACTGTTTTTT.

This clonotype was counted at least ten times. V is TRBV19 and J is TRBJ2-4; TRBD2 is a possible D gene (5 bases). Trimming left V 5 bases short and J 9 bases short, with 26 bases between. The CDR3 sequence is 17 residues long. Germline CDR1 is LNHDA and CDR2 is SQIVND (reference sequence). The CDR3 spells CASSSFLGRNPRGIQYF. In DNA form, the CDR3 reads TGTGCCAGTAGTTCCTTCCTCGGACGGAACCCCCGGGGCATTCAGTACTTC.

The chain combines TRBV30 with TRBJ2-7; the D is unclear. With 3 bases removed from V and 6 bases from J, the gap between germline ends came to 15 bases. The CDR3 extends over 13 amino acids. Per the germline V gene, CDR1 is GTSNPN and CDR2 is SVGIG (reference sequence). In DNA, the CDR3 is TGTGCCTGGAGCACCCCTTATTCTGGCGAGCAGTACTTC. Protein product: CAWSTPYSGEQYF.

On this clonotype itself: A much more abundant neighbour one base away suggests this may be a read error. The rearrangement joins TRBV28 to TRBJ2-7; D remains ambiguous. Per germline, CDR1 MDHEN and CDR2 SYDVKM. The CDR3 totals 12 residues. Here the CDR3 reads CAGSFSVYEQYF. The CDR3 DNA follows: TGTGCCGGCAGTTTCTCAGTCTACGAGCAGTACTTC.

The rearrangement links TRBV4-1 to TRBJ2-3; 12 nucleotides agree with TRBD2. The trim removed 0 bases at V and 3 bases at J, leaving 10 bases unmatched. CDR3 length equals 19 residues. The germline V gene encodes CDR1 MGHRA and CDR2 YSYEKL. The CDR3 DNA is TGCGCCAGCAGCCAAGACCGTCCGGGGACTAGCGGGCGTACAGATACGCAGTATTTT. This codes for CASSQDRPGTSGRTDTQYF.